This record covers a single TCR beta chain. Its antigen is not yet known. Per-base quality was not reported, and no clone a single base away is much larger than it. This record belongs to a study of OX40 agonist ivuxolimab in advanced cancers. With respect to the entire study: Ivuxolimab was a fully human IgG2 agonistic monoclonal antibody targeting the costimulatory receptor OX40 (CD134). Intravenous ivuxolimab was administered to patients every 2 weeks at six dose levels: 0.01, 0.1, 0.3, 1.5, 3 and 10 mg/kg. Among the 52 dose-escalation patients, 19 had hepatocellular carcinoma, roughly 15 melanoma, 9 renal cell carcinoma and 9 head and neck cancer. A male proportion of 82.7% and a mean age of around 60 years, ranging from roughly 23 to 79, were recorded for the dose-escalation cohort. Prior anti-PD-1, anti-PD-L1 or anti-CTLA-4 therapy was permitted, and about two fifths of dose-escalation patients had received checkpoint inhibitors. Partial responses occurred in three dose-escalation patients: two with cutaneous melanoma and one with hepatocellular carcinoma. The point of sequencing TCRbeta in the periphery was to test whether ivuxolimab changed TCR sequence diversity and drove clonal T-cell expansion. The paper covers the monotherapy dose-escalation part of the phase I ivuxolimab trial, which included N of about 51 patients. The full study reports these points: At doses of 0.1 to 3.0 mg/kg, clonal expansion of both CD4+ and CD8+ blood T cells was observed from baseline to week 6. In the 0.1-3.0 mg/kg groups, partial responders had among the lowest normalized peripheral clonal expansion, particularly in CD8+ T cells. After ivuxolimab, expanded clones were on average more numerous among CD8+ T cells than among CD4+ T cells. Antigen specificity was not determined for the clonally expanded peripheral T cells. Low levels of normalized T-cell clonal expansion were also seen in some patients who did not respond.

Genomic DNA was extracted from sorted cells for sequencing of the TCRbeta CDR3 region. The immunoSEQ Assay was used to sequence the TCRbeta CDR3 regions. The clones in this table, taken by TCRdb from immuneACCESS, are in-frame only. Not every clone is retained; where verified, under half of the shortfall comes from an unresolved V gene, and the cause of the rest is unknown. The sample table lists approximately 77,000 clones, 75% to 95% of them with a count of one. Around 1.6% of the sample is in the top ten clones. Patients with a history of autoimmune disease or receiving systemic immunosuppression were excluded from the trial. Peripheral blood for TCR sequencing was collected from all dose cohorts at baseline, on cycle 4 day 1, and on cycle 7 day 1. Samples came from an open-label, multicenter, first-in-human phase I dose-escalation trial of ivuxolimab. Adults with locally advanced or metastatic melanoma, renal cell carcinoma, hepatocellular carcinoma or head and neck squamous cell carcinoma were enrolled in the trial. Before TCR sequencing, CD4+ T cells and CD8+ T cells from peripheral blood were sorted into separate populations.

V loses 5 bases at its end and J loses 2 bases; junction bases beyond the gene matches: 3. The CDR3 runs 14 amino acids, cysteine and phenylalanine included. CDR3 DNA only is kept here, 42 bases in frame from base 1. In the germline V gene (reference sequence), CDR1 corresponds to SEHNR and CDR2 to FQNEAQ. The sequence was collected from an adult with an advanced solid tumor such as melanoma, head and neck, liver or kidney cancer. The sample was CD4+ or CD8+ T cells sorted from blood, taken in a trial of the OX40 agonist ivuxolimab. The sequence is built from TRBV7-9 and TRBJ2-7, with 10 junctional bases fitting TRBD1. At the DNA level, the sequence is TGTGCCAGCAGCCCGGGACAGGGGACCTACGAGCAGTACTTC. Translated, this gives CASSPGQGTYEQYF.